The text below deals with one T cell receptor beta chain. Its antigen target is currently unknown. Per-base qualities were not stored, and no clone one base away is much larger. The sample originates from a study of blood T cell repertoires in COVID-19 (dated by TCRdb to the early 2020s). For the study in its entirety: Samples covering the acute and convalescent phases of COVID-19 were provided by collaborators in the United States, Italy and Spain. The prospective study material was composed of cDNA or gDNA derived from T cells, B-cell-depleted T cells, or PBMCs. Deeply sampled blood TCRbeta repertoires from subjects exposed to, actively infected with, or recovered from COVID-19 were included in the dataset. The repertoires were made available in a free public database intended to serve as a resource for research on the immune response to SARS-CoV-2. The samples were drawn from two sources: the first 160 participants of the ongoing ImmuneRACE study, and 1,200 or so subjects contributed by 6 global collaborators. A de-identified subject ID, COVID-19 status, age in years and sex were almost always included in the sample metadata. Where available, HLA class I and class II types were obtained from metadata supplied by the sample provider rather than from assay-based typing. What the research found in general, with its limitations: Clinical and demographic metadata were provided uncurated, with the amount varying by source and participant.

In Seattle, one collaborating source enrolled patients while the infection was active and tracked those patients longitudinally over the course of disease. Collaborating institutions collected whole blood in K2EDTA tubes following their own protocols. For TCRbeta analysis, collaborators shipped samples in one of three forms: frozen whole blood, isolated PBMCs, or DNA extracted from either of those sample types. Trimming accounts for 7 bases at V and 2 bases at J, while the number of junction bases matched to no gene is 8. Looking up the germline V gene (reference sequence) yields CDR1 LNHDA and CDR2 SQIVND. The CDR3 holds 15 amino acids from the cysteine to the phenylalanine. Of the read, only the CDR3 DNA is kept; its 45 bases are in frame from base 1. The immunoSEQ Assay, a bias-controlled multiplex PCR, was used to amplify TCRbeta CDR3 regions from genomic DNA. The study's own analysis went as follows. The number of nucleated cells in each sample was estimated from the amplification of reference gene primers within the assay. Sequence reads were collapsed and filtered to measure the absolute abundance of every unique TCRbeta CDR3 rearrangement. Productive Simpson clonality was computed per sample as the square root of Simpson's diversity index over productive rearrangements. Imported from immuneACCESS, the table was reduced by TCRdb to in-frame sequences with V and J called. These copies leave out some clones; in studies compared against another copy, an unresolved V gene accounts for under half, and the cause of the remainder is not known. V and J calls and clone size are given by that table; D and trimming were obtained from the DNA. This sample holds 150,000 to 170,000 clones; around 84% were observed only once. The leading ten clones occupy 8.3% of the sample.

The specimen sequenced was peripheral blood. The sequence came from a woman aged 60-70 years with COVID-19, enrolled during active disease. The chain uses TRBV19 and TRBJ2-1, with TRBD1 identical over 7 junction bases. The CDR3 has the sequence CASIDRDSPYNEQFF. The DNA sequence is given as TGTGCCAGTATAGACCGGGACAGTCCCTACAATGAGCAGTTCTTC.